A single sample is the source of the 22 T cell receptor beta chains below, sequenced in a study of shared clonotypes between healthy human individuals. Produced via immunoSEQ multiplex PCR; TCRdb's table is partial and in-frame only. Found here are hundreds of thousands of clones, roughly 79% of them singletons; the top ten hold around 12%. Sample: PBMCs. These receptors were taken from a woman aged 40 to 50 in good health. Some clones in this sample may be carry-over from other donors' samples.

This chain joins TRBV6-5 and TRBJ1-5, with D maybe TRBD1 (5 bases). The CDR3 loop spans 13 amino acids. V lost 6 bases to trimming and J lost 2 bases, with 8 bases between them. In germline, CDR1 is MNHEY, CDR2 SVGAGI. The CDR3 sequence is CASSRDRNQPQHF. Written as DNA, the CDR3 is TGTGCCAGCAGCCGGGACCGCAATCAGCCCCAGCATTTT.

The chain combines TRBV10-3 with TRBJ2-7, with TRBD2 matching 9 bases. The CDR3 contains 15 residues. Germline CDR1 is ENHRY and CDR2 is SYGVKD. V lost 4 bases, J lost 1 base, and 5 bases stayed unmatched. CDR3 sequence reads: CAISGRREGSYEQYF. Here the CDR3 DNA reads TGTGCCATCAGTGGGAGGCGGGAGGGTTCCTACGAGCAGTACTTC.

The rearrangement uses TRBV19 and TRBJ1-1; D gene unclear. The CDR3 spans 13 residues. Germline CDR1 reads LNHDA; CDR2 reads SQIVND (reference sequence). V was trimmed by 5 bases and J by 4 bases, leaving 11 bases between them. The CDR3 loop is CASSRTMTTEAFF. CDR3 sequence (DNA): TGTGCCAGTAGTCGAACAATGACCACTGAAGCTTTCTTT.

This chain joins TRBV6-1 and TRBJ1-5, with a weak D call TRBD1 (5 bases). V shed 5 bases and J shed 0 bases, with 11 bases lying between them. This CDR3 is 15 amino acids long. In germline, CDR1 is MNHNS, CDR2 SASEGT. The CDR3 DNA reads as TGTGCCAGCAGTTGGGGACGGGATAGCAATCAGCCCCAGCATTTT. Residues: CASSWGRDSNQPQHF.

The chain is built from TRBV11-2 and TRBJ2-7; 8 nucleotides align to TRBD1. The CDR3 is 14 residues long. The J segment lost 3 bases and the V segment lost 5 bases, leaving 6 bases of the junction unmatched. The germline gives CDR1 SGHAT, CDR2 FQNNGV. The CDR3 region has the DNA TGTGCCAGCAGCCGACGTACAGGGGGCTACGAGCAGTACTTC. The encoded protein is CASSRRTGGYEQYF.

CDR3 coding DNA: TGTGCCAGCAGTTACGGACAGGTTCCAAACAGCCAGCAGACCTTC. This codes for CASSYGQVPNSQQTF. The chain uses TRBV6-6 and TRBJ1-2; TRBD1 matches at 7 bases. Trimming cost V 2 bases and J 14 bases; bases outside gene matches: 17. Germline V gene data show CDR1 as MNHNY and CDR2 as SVGAGI (reference sequence). This CDR3 comprises 15 residues.

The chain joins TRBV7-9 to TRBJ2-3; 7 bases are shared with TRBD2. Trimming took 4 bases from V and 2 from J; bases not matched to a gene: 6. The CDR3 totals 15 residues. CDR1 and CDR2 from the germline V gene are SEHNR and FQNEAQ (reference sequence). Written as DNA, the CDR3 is TGTGCCAGCAGCTCACCTAGCGGCTTCACAGATACGCAGTATTTT. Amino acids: CASSSPSGFTDTQYF. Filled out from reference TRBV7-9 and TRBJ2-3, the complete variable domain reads DTGVSQNPRHKITKRGQNVTFRCDPISEHNRLYWYRQTLGQGPEFLTYFQNEAQLEKSRLLSDRFSAERPKGSFSTLEIQRTEQGDSAMYLCASSSPSGFTDTQYFGPGTRLTVL.

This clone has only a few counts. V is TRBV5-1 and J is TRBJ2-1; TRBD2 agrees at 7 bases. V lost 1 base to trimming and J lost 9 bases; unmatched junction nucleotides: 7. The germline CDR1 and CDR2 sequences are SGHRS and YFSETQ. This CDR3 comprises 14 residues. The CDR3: CASSLYGRESEQFF. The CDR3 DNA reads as TGCGCCAGCAGCTTGTACGGGCGGGAGAGTGAGCAGTTCTTC. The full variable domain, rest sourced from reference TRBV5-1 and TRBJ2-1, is KAGVTQTPRYLIKTRGQQVTLSCSPISGHRSVSWYQQTPGQGLQFLFEYFSETQRNKGNFPGRFSGRQFSNSRSEMNVSTLELGDSALYLCASSLYGRESEQFFGPGTRLTVL.

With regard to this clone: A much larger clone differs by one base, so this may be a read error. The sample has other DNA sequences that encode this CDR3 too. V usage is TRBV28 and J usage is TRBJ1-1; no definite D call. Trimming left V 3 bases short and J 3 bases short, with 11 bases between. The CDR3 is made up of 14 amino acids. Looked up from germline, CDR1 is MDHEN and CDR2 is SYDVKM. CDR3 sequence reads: CASSFGDRDTEAFF. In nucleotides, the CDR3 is TGTGCCAGCAGTTTCGGAGATCGCGACACTGAAGCTTTCTTT.

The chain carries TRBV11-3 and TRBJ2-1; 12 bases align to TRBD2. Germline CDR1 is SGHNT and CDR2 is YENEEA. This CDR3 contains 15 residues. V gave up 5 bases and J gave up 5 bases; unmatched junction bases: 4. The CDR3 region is CASSLLAGGNNEQFF. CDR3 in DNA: TGTGCCAGCAGCCTCCTAGCGGGAGGGAACAATGAGCAGTTCTTC.

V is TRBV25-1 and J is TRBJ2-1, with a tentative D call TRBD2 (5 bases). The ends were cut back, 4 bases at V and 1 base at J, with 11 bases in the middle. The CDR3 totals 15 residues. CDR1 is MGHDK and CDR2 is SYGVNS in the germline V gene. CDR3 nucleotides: TGTGCCAGCAGTGCTCCGGGGTTATCCTACAATGAGCAGTTCTTC. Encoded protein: CASSAPGLSYNEQFF.

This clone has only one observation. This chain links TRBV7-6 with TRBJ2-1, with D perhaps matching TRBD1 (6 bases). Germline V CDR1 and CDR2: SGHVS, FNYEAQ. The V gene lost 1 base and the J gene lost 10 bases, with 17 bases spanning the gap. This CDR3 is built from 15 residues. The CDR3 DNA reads TGTGCCAGCAGCTTAGGCGGTGGCAGGGGTGAGGAGCAGTTCTTC. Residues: CASSLGGGRGEEQFF.

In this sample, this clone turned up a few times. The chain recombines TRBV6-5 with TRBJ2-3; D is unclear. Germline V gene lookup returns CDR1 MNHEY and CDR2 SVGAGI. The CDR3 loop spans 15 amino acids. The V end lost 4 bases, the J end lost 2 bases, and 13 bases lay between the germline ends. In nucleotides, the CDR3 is TGTGCCAGCAGTTTCGGCGTCCCTACCACAGATACGCAGTATTTT. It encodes CASSFGVPTTDTQYF.

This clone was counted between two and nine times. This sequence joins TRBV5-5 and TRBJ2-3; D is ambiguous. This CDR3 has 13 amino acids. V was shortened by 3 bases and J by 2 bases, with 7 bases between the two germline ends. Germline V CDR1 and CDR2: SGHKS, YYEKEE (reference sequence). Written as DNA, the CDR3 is TGTGCCAGCAGCTCTCCGGACACAGATACGCAGTATTTT. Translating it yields CASSSPDTDTQYF.

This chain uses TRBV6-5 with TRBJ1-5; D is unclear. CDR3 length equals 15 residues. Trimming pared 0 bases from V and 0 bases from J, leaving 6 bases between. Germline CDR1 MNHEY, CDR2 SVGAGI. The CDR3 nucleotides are TGTGCCAGCAGTTACTCCACCCTTAGCAATCAGCCCCAGCATTTT. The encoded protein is CASSYSTLSNQPQHF.

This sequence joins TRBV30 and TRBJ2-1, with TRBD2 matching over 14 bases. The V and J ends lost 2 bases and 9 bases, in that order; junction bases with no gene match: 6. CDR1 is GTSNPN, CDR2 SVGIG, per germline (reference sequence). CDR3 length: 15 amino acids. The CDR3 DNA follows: TGTGCCTGGAGTTTTGGACTAGCGGGGGGTGGTGAGCAGTTCTTC. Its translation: CAWSFGLAGGGEQFF.

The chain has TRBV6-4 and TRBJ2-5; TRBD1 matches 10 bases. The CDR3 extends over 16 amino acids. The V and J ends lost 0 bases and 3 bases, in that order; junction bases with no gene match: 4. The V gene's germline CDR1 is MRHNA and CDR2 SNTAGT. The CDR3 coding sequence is TGTGCCAGCAGTGACTCCCCGGGACAGGGGAAAGAGACCCAGTACTTC. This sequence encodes CASSDSPGQGKETQYF.

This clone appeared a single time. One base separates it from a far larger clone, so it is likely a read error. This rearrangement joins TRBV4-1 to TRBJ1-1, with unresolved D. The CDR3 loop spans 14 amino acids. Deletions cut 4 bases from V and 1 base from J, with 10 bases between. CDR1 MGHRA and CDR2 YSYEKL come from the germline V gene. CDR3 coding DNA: TGCGCCAGCAGCCCCCCCCTAGGGAACACTGAAGCTTTCTTT. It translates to CASSPPLGNTEAFF.

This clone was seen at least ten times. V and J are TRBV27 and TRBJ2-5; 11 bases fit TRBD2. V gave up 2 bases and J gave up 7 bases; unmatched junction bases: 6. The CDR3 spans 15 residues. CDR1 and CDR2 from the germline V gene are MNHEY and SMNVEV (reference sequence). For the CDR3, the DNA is TGTGCCAGCAGTTTAACTAGCGGGAGTTTAGGGACCCAGTACTTC. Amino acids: CASSLTSGSLGTQYF.

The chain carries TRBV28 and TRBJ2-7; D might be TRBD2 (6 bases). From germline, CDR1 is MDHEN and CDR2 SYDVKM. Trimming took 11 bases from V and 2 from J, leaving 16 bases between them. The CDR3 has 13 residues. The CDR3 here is CAVVRDRPYEQYF. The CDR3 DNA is TGTGCCGTTGTGCGGGACCGTCCCTACGAGCAGTACTTC.

The CDR3 spells CSVAAGFPTDTQYF. The CDR3 nucleotides read TGCAGCGTTGCGGCTGGTTTTCCCACAGATACGCAGTATTTT. This sequence joins TRBV29-1 and TRBJ2-3, with D unclear. The CDR3 totals 14 residues. The germline V gene has CDR1 SQVTM and CDR2 ANQGSEA. The V end was cut by 4 bases, the J end by 2 bases, with 13 bases between.

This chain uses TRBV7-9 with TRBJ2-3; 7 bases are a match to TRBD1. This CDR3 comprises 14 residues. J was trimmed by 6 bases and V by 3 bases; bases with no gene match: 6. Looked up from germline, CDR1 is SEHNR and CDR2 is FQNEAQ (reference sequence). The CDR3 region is CASSLWDRADTQYF. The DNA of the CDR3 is TGTGCCAGCAGCTTGTGGGACAGAGCCGATACGCAGTATTTT.